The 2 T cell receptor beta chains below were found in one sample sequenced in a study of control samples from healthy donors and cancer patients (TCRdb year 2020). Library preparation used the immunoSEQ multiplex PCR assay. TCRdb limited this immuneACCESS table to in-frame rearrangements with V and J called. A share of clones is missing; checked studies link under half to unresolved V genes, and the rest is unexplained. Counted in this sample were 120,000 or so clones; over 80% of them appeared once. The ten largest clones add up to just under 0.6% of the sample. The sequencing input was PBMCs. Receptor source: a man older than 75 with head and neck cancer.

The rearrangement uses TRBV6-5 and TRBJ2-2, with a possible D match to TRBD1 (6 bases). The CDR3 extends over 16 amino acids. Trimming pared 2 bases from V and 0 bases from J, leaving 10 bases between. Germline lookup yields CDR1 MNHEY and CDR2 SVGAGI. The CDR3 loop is CASSYLTGSNTGELFF. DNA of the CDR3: TGTGCCAGCAGTTACCTTACAGGGTCGAACACCGGGGAGCTGTTTTTT.

CDR3 sequence (DNA): TGCGCCAGCAGCCTCCGGGACAGTAATGAAAAACTGTTTTTT. Its translation is CASSLRDSNEKLFF. The gene calls are TRBV5-1 and TRBJ1-4; TRBD1 agrees at 7 bases. CDR1 is SGHRS, CDR2 YFSETQ, per germline. The CDR3 length is 14 residues. Germline trimming cut 4 bases from V and 4 bases from J; bases unmatched to any gene: 4.